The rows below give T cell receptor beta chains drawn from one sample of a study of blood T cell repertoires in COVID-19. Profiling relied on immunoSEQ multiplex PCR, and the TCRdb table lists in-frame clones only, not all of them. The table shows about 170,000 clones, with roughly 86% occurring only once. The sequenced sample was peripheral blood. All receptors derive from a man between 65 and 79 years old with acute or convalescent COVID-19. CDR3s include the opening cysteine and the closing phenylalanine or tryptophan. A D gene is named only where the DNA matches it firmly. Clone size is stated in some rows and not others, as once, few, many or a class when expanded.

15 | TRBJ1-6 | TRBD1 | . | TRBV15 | TGTGCCACCAGCAGAGGTGCCAGGGGGCAATCACCCCTCCACTTT | CATSRGARGQSPLHF
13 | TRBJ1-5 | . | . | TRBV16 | TGTGCCAGCAGCCAGGGGGGGAATCAGCCCCAGCATTTT | CASSQGGNQPQHF
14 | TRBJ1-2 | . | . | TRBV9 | TGTGCCAGCAGCCCCGTCCCTTTGTCCTATGGCTACACCTTC | CASSPVPLSYGYTF
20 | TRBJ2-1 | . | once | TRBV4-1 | TGCGCCAGCAGCCAAGATCGTAGGGGCCTGGCCCCGCTCTCCTACAATGAGCAGTTCTTC | CASSQDRRGLAPLSYNEQFF
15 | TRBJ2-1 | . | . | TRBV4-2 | TGTGCCAGCAGCCAATCAGGGGGGCTTTACAATGAGCAGTTCTTC | CASSQSGGLYNEQFF
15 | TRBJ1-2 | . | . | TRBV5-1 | TGCGCCAGCACACAGAGTCCCCAGGGGACCTATGGCTACACCTTC | CASTQSPQGTYGYTF
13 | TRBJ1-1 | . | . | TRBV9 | TGTGCCAGCAGCTTACAAAGTAAGTCTGAAGCTTTCTTT | CASSLQSKSEAFF
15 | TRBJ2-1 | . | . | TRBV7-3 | TGTGCCAGCAGCTTATCGCAGGGTTTCGACAATGAGCAGTTCTTC | CASSLSQGFDNEQFF
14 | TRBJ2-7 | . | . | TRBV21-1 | TGTGCCAGCAGCAACAGGATCGGAACCTACGAGCAGTACTTC | CASSNRIGTYEQYF
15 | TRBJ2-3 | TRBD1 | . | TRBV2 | TGTGCCAGCAGTGTAGACAGGGTGTCCACAGATACGCAGTATTTT | CASSVDRVSTDTQYF
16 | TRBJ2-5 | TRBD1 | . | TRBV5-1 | TGCGCCAGCAGCCTTGGAAACAGGGGAATCCAAGAGACCCAGTACTTC | CASSLGNRGIQETQYF
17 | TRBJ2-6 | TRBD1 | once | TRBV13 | TGTGCCAGCAGCTCCAAGATCGACAGGGCCGGGGCCAACGTCCTGACTTTC | CASSSKIDRAGANVLTF
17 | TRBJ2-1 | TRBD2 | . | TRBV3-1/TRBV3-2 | TGTGCCAGCAGCCCCCCGGTGAGCGGGGGGTTTTACAATGAGCAGTTCTTC | CASSPPVSGGFYNEQFF
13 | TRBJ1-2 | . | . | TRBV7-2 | TGTGCCAGCACCGCCGGGTACTATTATGGCTACACCTTC | CASTAGYYYGYTF
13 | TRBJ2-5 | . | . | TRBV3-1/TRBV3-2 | TGTGCCAGCAGCCAAACCGCGCGTGGGACCCAGTACTTC | CASSQTARGTQYF
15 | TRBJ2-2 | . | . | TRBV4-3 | TGCGCCAGCAGCCAAAACCCCTCACAGGTAGGGGAGCTGTTTTTT | CASSQNPSQVGELFF
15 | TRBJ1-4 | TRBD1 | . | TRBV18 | TGTGCCAGCTCACCACCGGACAGGGAGTATGAAAAACTGTTTTTT | CASSPPDREYEKLFF
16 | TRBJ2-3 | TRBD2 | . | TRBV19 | TGTGCCAGTAGTCCCCTCACTAGCGGGAGGGCAGATACGCAGTATTTT | CASSPLTSGRADTQYF
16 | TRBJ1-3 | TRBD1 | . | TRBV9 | TGTGCCAGCAGCGAGCAGGGGGCGAGCTCTGGAAACACCATATATTTT | CASSEQGASSGNTIYF
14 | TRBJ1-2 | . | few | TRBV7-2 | TGTGCCAGCAGCTTAGTCGGGGACGGGAGTGGCTACACCTTC | CASSLVGDGSGYTF
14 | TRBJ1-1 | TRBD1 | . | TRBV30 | TGTGCCTGGATGGGACAGGGAATGAACACTGAAGCTTTCTTT | CAWMGQGMNTEAFF
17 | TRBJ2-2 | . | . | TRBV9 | TGTGCCAGCAGCGTAGGTTGGGGGAGGCCCAACACCGGGGAGCTGTTTTTT | CASSVGWGRPNTGELFF
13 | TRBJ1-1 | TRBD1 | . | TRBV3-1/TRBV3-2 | TGTGCCAGCTCCCCAGGGGGTTACACTGAAGCTTTCTTT | CASSPGGYTEAFF
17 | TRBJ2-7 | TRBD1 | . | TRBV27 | TGTGCCAGCAGCCCCTCGCATGGGGACAGGGGGCCTTGGGAGCAGTACTTC | CASSPSHGDRGPWEQYF
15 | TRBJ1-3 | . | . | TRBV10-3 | TGTGCCATCACAGGCAGTCCCGTGGGTGGAAACACCATATATTTT | CAITGSPVGGNTIYF
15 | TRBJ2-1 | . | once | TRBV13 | TGTGCCAGCAGCCCTGGTTCACTCTCCTACAATGAGCAGTTCTTC | CASSPGSLSYNEQFF
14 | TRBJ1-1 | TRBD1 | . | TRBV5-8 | TGTGCCAGCAGCTTGCTACAGGGGTTCACTGAAGCTTTCTTT | CASSLLQGFTEAFF
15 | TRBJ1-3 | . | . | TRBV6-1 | TGTGCCAGCAGTGAAGTAGGCGGGGGGCCGAACACCATATATTTT | CASSEVGGGPNTIYF
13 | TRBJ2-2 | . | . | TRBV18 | TGTGCCAGCTCACTTCCCTCTACCGGGGAGCTGTTTTTT | CASSLPSTGELFF
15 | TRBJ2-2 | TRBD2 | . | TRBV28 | TGTGCCAGCAGGAGCGGGGGTCCTTATGGAGGGGAGCTGTTTTTT | CASRSGGPYGGELFF
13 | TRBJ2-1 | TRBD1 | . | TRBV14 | TGTGCCAGCGCACAGGGGGTTGAGAATGAGCAGTTCTTC | CASAQGVENEQFF
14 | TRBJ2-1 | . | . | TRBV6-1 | TGTGCCAGCAGTGATTGGGCAGGGCCCAATGAGCAGTTCTTC | CASSDWAGPNEQFF
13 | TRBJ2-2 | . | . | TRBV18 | TGTGCCAGCTCACCTACAGGCACCGGGGAGCTGTTTTTT | CASSPTGTGELFF
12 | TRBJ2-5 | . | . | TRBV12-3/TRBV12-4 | TGTGCCAGCGGACTGGACGAGGAGACCCAGTACTTC | CASGLDEETQYF
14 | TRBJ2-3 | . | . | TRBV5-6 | TGTGCCAGCAGCTTGGGGGGGCCCACAGATACGCAGTATTTT | CASSLGGPTDTQYF
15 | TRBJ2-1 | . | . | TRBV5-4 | TGTGCCAGCAGTCCGGTTGTGGCAGGGGACAATGAGCAGTTCTTC | CASSPVVAGDNEQFF
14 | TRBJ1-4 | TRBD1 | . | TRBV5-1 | TGCGCCAGCAGCCTGGGACAGGCGGGCGAAAAACTGTTTTTT | CASSLGQAGEKLFF
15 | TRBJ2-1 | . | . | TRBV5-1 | TGCGCCAGCAGCCGCCCCGTCTCTAGCGAGGATGAGCAGTTCTTC | CASSRPVSSEDEQFF
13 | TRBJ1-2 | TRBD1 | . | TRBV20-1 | TGCAGTGCTAGTAGCGGACAGGGTCAGGGCTACACCTTC | CSASSGQGQGYTF
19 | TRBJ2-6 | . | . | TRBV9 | TGTGCCAGCAGCGCCCGAGTCAGGTTTCTCGGTCTTGGGGCCAACGTCCTGACTTTC | CASSARVRFLGLGANVLTF
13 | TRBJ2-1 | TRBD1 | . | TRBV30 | TGTGCCTGGAGTTCGACAGGGGGCACTGAGCAGTTCTTC | CAWSSTGGTEQFF
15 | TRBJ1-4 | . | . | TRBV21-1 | TGTGCCAGCCCGGTATCTCAGGTCCTTAATGAAAAACTGTTTTTT | CASPVSQVLNEKLFF
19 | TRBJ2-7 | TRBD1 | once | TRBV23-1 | TGCGCCAGCAACCGAGGGACAGGGAAACCCAATCGAAGCTCCTACGAGCAGTACTTC | CASNRGTGKPNRSSYEQYF
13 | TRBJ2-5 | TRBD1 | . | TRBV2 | TGTGCCAGCAGGATGACAGGGGAAGAGACCCAGTACTTC | CASRMTGEETQYF
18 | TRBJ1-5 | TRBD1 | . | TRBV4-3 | TGCGCCAGCAGCCAAGATTGGCAGGGGGCGACTAGCAATCAGCCCCAGCATTTT | CASSQDWQGATSNQPQHF
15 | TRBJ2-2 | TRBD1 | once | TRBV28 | TGTGCCAGCAGTTCACCGGGACAGCCTCCCGGGGAGCTGTTTTTT | CASSSPGQPPGELFF
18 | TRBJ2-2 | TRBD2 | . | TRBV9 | TGTGCCAGCAGCGTAGGGGGACTAGCGAGCCCGAACACCGGGGAGCTGTTTTTT | CASSVGGLASPNTGELFF
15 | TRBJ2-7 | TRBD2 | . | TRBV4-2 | TGTGCCAGCAGCGGTAGCGGGGCCAGCTCCTACGAGCAGTACTTC | CASSGSGASSYEQYF